These 15 T cell receptor beta chains originate from one sample sequenced in a study of blood T cell repertoires in COVID-19. Method: immunoSEQ multiplex PCR; TCRdb's copy keeps in-frame clones and lacks some. The data show about 130,000 clones, 75% to 90% seen once. The sample comprised peripheral blood. These TCRs come from a woman aged 50 to 60 who had recovered from COVID-19.

This chain joins TRBV6-5 and TRBJ2-3, with 7 bases matching TRBD1. Looked up from germline, CDR1 is MNHEY and CDR2 is SVGAGI. This CDR3 region has 13 residues. Losses at the gene ends were 6 bases for V and 4 bases for J; bases not matched to a gene: 4. The CDR3 bases are TGTGCCAGCAGGGACAGGCTTTCAGATACGCAGTATTTT. Encoded protein: CASRDRLSDTQYF.

There are a few counts of this clone. The V call is TRBV15, the J call TRBJ2-2; 8 bases line up with TRBD1. Germline loops: CDR1 LNHNV, CDR2 YYDKDF (reference sequence). The CDR3 contains 18 residues. The junction had 11 bases not matched to a gene; V was cut back by 1 base and J by 4 bases. CDR3 loop: CATSRARSGTGRTGELFF. The DNA of the CDR3 is TGTGCCACCAGCAGAGCACGTTCGGGGACAGGTCGCACCGGGGAGCTGTTTTTT.

This clone occurred a few times. CDR3 region: CAWTKRDRYNEQFF. The CDR3 DNA sequence: TGTGCCTGGACGAAGCGGGACCGCTACAATGAGCAGTTCTTC. The rearrangement uses TRBV30 and TRBJ2-1; TRBD2 matches at 7 bases. With 4 bases clipped from V and 3 bases from J, the junction kept 6 bases outside the gene matches. CDR1 and CDR2 (germline): GTSNPN, SVGIG (reference sequence). The CDR3 runs to 14 residues.

CDR3 sequence (DNA): TGTGCCGCAGCGGGAGTTAATCGGGATAATGAGCAGTTCTTC. Translation gives CAAAGVNRDNEQFF. The rearrangement uses TRBV6-5 and TRBJ2-1, with TRBD2 matching 8 bases. J lost 7 bases, V lost 11 bases, and 13 bases had no gene match. CDR3 length: 14 amino acids. Germline V gives CDR1 MNHEY, CDR2 SVGAGI.

This rearrangement joins TRBV6-2 or TRBV6-3 to TRBJ2-7; 7 bases map to TRBD2. The germline gives CDR1 MNHEY, CDR2 SVGEGT. The CDR3 contains 13 residues. Trimming at V came to 5 bases and at J to 3 bases, leaving 4 bases not matched to a gene. Here the CDR3 DNA reads TGTGCCAGCAGTAGGCGGGAGTTCTACGAGCAGTACTTC. Residues: CASSRREFYEQYF.

In nucleotides, the CDR3 is TGTGCCAGACAGGGGAGCTCCTATGGCTACACCTTC. Translation gives CARQGSSYGYTF. The V and J genes are TRBV2 and TRBJ1-2; 7 bases are a match to TRBD1. The CDR3 sequence is 12 residues long. The V and J ends lost 9 bases and 4 bases, in that order; junction bases with no gene match: 5. Germline lookup yields CDR1 SNHLY and CDR2 FYNNEI.

The V and J genes are TRBV2 and TRBJ2-1; the D gene is possibly TRBD1 (6 bases). CDR3 size: 15 residues. Trimming took off 3 bases at V and 0 bases at J, with 9 bases between the two ends. In germline, CDR1 is SNHLY, CDR2 FYNNEI. The CDR3 reads CASSEDSSSYNEQFF. As DNA, the CDR3 is TGTGCCAGCAGTGAGGACAGTAGCTCCTACAATGAGCAGTTCTTC.

V usage is TRBV2 and J usage is TRBJ2-6, with 9 bases aligning to TRBD1. V shed 8 bases and J 1 base; nucleotides not matched to a gene: 6. The CDR3 consists of 16 residues. Germline V gives CDR1 SNHLY, CDR2 FYNNEI. CDR3 DNA: TGTGCCAGCGGCGTGGGGACAGGGTCTGGGGCCAACGTCCTGACTTTC. This codes for CASGVGTGSGANVLTF.

This chain uses TRBV7-2 with TRBJ2-3; 10 nucleotides agree with TRBD2. The junction had 12 bases not matched to a gene; V was cut back by 2 bases and J by 4 bases. Germline V gene data show CDR1 as SGHTA and CDR2 as FQGNSA. This CDR3 has 18 amino acids. CDR3 loop: CASSLISGRTAGPDTQYF. As DNA, the CDR3 is TGTGCCAGCAGCTTAATTAGCGGGAGGACCGCCGGTCCAGATACGCAGTATTTT.

V and J are TRBV5-6 and TRBJ2-2, with TRBD2 matching over 9 bases. Germline assignment: CDR1 SGHDT and CDR2 YYEEEE. Trimming cost V 1 base and J 6 bases; bases outside gene matches: 7. The CDR3 consists of 16 residues. DNA of the CDR3: TGTGCCAGCAGCTTGTTAGCGGGAGCTGGACCCGGGGAGCTGTTTTTT. It yields the protein CASSLLAGAGPGELFF.

In the case of this clone: The sample has other DNA sequences that encode this CDR3 too. The CDR3 protein is CASSPGTVSYEQYF. As DNA, the CDR3 is TGCGCCAGCAGTCCCGGGACAGTCTCCTACGAGCAGTACTTC. The rearrangement links TRBV5-1 to TRBJ2-7; TRBD1 matches at 7 bases. Germline-derived CDR1 and CDR2 are SGHRS and YFSETQ. V lost 5 bases to trimming and J lost 0 bases; unmatched junction nucleotides: 5. The CDR3 extends over 14 amino acids.

CDR3 amino acids: CATSSRTSYTGELFF. CDR3 sequence (DNA): TGTGCCACCTCTTCGAGGACTAGTTATACCGGGGAGCTGTTTTTT. The rearrangement links TRBV24-1 to TRBJ2-2, with TRBD2 matching over 7 bases. The germline gives CDR1 KGHDR, CDR2 SFDVKD. This CDR3 spans 15 amino acids. With 9 bases clipped from V and 5 bases from J, the junction kept 11 bases outside the gene matches.

This clone appeared a few times. The gene calls are TRBV5-6 and TRBJ1-4; 9 bases fit TRBD1. The germline V gene has CDR1 SGHDT and CDR2 YYEEEE. V shed 3 bases, J shed 7 bases, and the junction held 7 bases outside the gene matches. The CDR3 has 15 amino acids. The CDR3 spells CASSSVGQGSEKLFF. The CDR3 region has the DNA TGTGCCAGCAGCTCAGTGGGACAGGGTAGTGAAAAACTGTTTTTT.

This clone was observed once. The chain joins TRBV9 to TRBJ2-7; TRBD2 might be the D (6 bases). The CDR3 consists of 16 residues. The germline CDR1 and CDR2 sequences are SGDLS and YYNGEE. V was pared by 4 bases and J by 0 bases, with 17 bases between. The CDR3: CASSPQEGAISYEQYF. Written as DNA, the CDR3 is TGTGCCAGCAGCCCCCAGGAGGGAGCGATCTCCTACGAGCAGTACTTC. Combining the CDR3 with reference TRBV9 and TRBJ2-7 gives the whole variable domain DSGVTQTPKHLITATGQRVTLRCSPRSGDLSVYWYQQSLDQGLQFLIQYYNGEERAKGNILERFSAQQFPDLHSELNLSSLELGDSALYFCASSPQEGAISYEQYFGPGTRLTVT.

The genes are TRBV7-9 and TRBJ2-7; D gene uncertain. Trimming cost V 1 base and J 8 bases, with 9 bases left between them. This CDR3 contains 12 residues. Germline V lookup: CDR1 SEHNR, CDR2 FQNEAQ (reference sequence). The CDR3 loop is CASSLGSSKQYF. The CDR3 DNA reads TGTGCCAGCAGCTTAGGGAGTAGTAAGCAGTACTTC.